The text below deals with one T cell receptor (beta chain). What it binds is unknown. This entry belongs to a study of shared clonotypes between healthy human individuals. General observations from the study: Rarefaction demonstrated incomplete sorted-subset sequencing despite large depth.

Data came from immunoSEQ multiplex PCR; TCRdb stores just in-frame clones and leaves some out. The repertoire has roughly 2.2 million clones, approximately 93% of them found once; the top ten carry 0.39%. Healthy HIV-negative adults without recent acute infections or vaccinations served as donors. CD4+ cells were split into CD45RA+ naive and CD45RA-negative memory subsets. The CDR3 runs to 17 residues. CDR1 is MDHEN, CDR2 SYDVKM, per germline. Trimming removed 7 bases at V and 0 bases at J, with 16 bases between. The sequencing sample was made of naive CD4+ T cells from PBMCs. Subset here: CD45RA+ positively selected. This receptor was obtained from a man aged 18 to 35 in good health. Some clones in this sample may be carry-over from other donors' samples. The chain joins TRBV28 to TRBJ2-6; maybe TRBD2 (5 bases). CDR3 region: CASKGGIGSSGANVLTF. The CDR3 DNA reads TGTGCCAGCAAAGGTGGGATTGGGAGCTCTGGGGCCAACGTCCTGACTTTC.